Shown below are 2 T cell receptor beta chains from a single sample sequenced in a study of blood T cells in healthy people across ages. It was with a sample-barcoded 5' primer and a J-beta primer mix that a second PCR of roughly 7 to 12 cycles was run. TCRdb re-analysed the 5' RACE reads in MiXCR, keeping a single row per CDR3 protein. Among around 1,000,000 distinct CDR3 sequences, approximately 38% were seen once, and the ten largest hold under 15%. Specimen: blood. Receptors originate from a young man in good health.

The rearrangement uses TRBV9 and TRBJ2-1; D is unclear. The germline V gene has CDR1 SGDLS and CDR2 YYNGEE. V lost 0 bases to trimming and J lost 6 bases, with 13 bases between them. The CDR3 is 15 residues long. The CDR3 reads CASSVAGGSPNEQFF. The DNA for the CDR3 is TGTGCCAGCAGCGTAGCTGGCGGTAGCCCCAATGAGCAGTTCTTC.

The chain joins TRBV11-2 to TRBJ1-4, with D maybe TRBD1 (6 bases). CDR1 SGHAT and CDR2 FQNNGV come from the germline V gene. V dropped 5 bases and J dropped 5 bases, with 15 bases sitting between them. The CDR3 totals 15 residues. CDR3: CASSQGGSRNEKLFF. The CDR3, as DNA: TGTGCCAGCAGCCAAGGGGGGTCACGGAATGAAAAACTGTTTTTT. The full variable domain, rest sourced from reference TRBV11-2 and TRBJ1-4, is EAGVAQSPRYKIIEKRQSVAFWCNPISGHATLYWYQQILGQGPKLLIQFQNNGVVDDSQLPKDRFSAERLKGVDSTLKIQPAKLEDSAVYLCASSQGGSRNEKLFFGSGTQLSVL.